This TCR beta chain derives from a study of OX40 agonist ivuxolimab in advanced cancers. Assay used: immunoSEQ multiplex PCR; TCRdb lists only in-frame clones, some missing. The table has about 89,000 clones, about 92% seen once. In the case of this clone: Its antigen is not known.

Germline CDR1 reads SGHRS; CDR2 reads YFSETQ. There are 11 residues in the CDR3. Trimming shortened V by 1 base and J by 3 bases, and 1 base separated the two germline ends. Study-level points and caveats: Relative to CD4+ cells, CD8+ T cells on average had more expanded clones.

The V gene is TRBV5-1, the J gene TRBJ2-5; D is undetermined. The sequencing here drew on CD4+ or CD8+ T cells sorted from blood, taken in a trial of the OX40 agonist ivuxolimab. The clonotype comes from an adult with an advanced solid tumor such as melanoma, head and neck, liver or kidney cancer. CDR3 in amino acids: CASSLKETQYF. The CDR3 nucleotides read TGCGCCAGCAGCTTGAAAGAGACCCAGTACTTC.